This T cell receptor beta chain was retrieved from a study of T cell responses to AZD1222 COVID-19 vaccine. Concerning this clone: Its antigen is unidentified.

Study-wide findings and caveats: Donor demographics were predominantly white British with a female majority; clonal diversity may be underestimated.

The CDR3 is 17 amino acids. Germline CDR1 LGHDT, CDR2 YNNKEL (reference sequence). With V trimmed by 1 base and J by 2 bases, 8 bases remained unmatched. Assay: immunoSEQ multiplex PCR; the TCRdb copy retains only in-frame clones and omits some. The table includes 190,000 or so clones, more than 70% detected once. This TCR was recovered from an adult who received the AZD1222 COVID-19 vaccine. The sequenced sample was peripheral blood, obtained 28 days after the second AZD1222 dose. The chain carries TRBV3-1 (or the pseudogene TRBV3-2) and TRBJ2-1; 7 bases are shared with TRBD2. The CDR3 protein is CASSQGVSGAAYNEQFF. CDR3 coding DNA: TGTGCCAGCAGCCAAGGGGTAAGCGGGGCCGCCTACAATGAGCAGTTCTTC.